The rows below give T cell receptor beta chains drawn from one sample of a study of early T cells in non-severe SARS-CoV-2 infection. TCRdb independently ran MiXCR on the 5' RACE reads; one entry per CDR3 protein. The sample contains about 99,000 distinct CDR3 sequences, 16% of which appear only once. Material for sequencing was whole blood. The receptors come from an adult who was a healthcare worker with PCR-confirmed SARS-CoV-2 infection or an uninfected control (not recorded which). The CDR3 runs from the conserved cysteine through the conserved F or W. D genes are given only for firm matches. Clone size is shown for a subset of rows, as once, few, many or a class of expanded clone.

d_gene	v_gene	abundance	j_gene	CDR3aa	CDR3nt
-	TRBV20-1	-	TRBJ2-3	CSARDYRGADTQYF	TGCAGTGCTAGAGATTATCGAGGGGCAGATACGCAGTATTTT
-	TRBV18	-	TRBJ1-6	CASSPPRTGGRSPLHF	TGTGCCAGCTCACCACCGCGAACGGGGGGCAGGTCACCCCTCCACTTT
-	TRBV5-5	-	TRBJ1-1	CASSLDSEAFF	TGTGCCAGCAGCTTGGACAGCGAAGCTTTCTTT
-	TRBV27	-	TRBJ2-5	CASSFGAGKRETQYF	TGTGCCAGCAGTTTCGGAGCAGGGAAGAGAGAGACCCAGTACTTC
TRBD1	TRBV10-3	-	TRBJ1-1	CAISQGTAQNTEAFF	TGTGCCATCAGTCAAGGGACAGCCCAGAACACTGAAGCTTTCTTT
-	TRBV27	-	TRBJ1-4	CASSPLEGGGYEKLFF	TGTGCCAGCAGCCCCCTGGAGGGGGGGGGATACGAAAAACTGTTTTTT
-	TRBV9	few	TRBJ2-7	CASSVGPGNEQYF	TGTGCCAGCAGCGTAGGGCCAGGGAATGAGCAGTACTTC
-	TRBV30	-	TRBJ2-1	CAWSVHAGDAQFF	TGTGCCTGGAGTGTACATGCAGGGGATGCACAGTTCTTC
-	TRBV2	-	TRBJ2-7	CASSENVPRASGEQYF	TGTGCCAGCAGTGAGAATGTTCCCAGGGCGAGCGGCGAGCAGTACTTC
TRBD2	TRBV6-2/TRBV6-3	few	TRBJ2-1	CASKKVAGVGYNEQFF	TGTGCCAGCAAAAAGGTAGCGGGAGTCGGTTACAATGAGCAGTTCTTC
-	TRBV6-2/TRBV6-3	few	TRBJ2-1	CASRDLGADHSYNEQFF	TGTGCCAGCAGAGACCTCGGGGCAGACCACTCCTACAATGAGCAGTTCTTC
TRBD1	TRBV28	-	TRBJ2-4	CASSYRQGGIQYF	TGTGCCAGCAGTTATAGACAGGGTGGGATACAGTACTTC
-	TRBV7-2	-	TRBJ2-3	CASSLVGTDSRGTQYF	TGTGCCAGCAGCTTAGTTGGGACAGACTCGCGGGGTACGCAGTATTTT
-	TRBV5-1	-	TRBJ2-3	CASTRGPTDTQYF	TGCGCCAGCACCCGTGGGCCCACAGATACGCAGTATTTT
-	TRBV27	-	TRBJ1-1	CASSLRSQGSIEAFF	TGTGCCAGCAGTCTACGAAGTCAGGGCAGTATTGAAGCTTTCTTT
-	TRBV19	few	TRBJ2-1	CASSITEGEQFF	TGTGCCAGTAGTATTACTGAGGGTGAGCAGTTCTTC
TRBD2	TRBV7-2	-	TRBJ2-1	CASSYGGRPEQFF	TGTGCCAGCAGCTATGGCGGGAGGCCAGAGCAGTTCTTC
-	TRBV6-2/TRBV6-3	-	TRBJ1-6	CASSRQGQVNSPLHF	TGTGCCAGCAGTCGCCAGGGACAAGTTAATTCACCCCTCCACTTT
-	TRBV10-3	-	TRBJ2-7	CATRGGVRAEQYF	TGTGCCACCCGAGGGGGTGTCCGAGCCGAGCAGTACTTC
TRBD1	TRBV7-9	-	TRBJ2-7	CASSSRDRGIEQYF	TGTGCCAGCAGCTCCCGGGACAGGGGTATCGAGCAGTACTTC
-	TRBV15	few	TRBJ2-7	CATSREAALSYEQYF	TGTGCCACCAGCAGGGAAGCTGCTCTCTCCTACGAGCAGTACTTC
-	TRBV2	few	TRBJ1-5	CASRRGSFQPQHF	TGTGCCAGCAGGCGCGGGTCCTTTCAGCCCCAGCATTTT
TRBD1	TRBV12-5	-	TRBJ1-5	CASGLVSLDRGLQPQHF	TGTGCTAGTGGTTTGGTATCCCTCGACAGGGGGCTTCAGCCCCAGCATTTT
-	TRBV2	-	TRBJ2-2	CASYGARGAGELFF	TGTGCCAGCTATGGCGCAAGGGGAGCTGGGGAGCTGTTTTTT
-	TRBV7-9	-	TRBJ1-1	CASSLGGAGNTEAFF	TGTGCCAGCAGCTTAGGAGGCGCCGGGAACACTGAAGCTTTCTTT
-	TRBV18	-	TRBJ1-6	CASSPPERDNSPLHF	TGTGCCAGCTCACCACCGGAGAGGGATAATTCACCCCTCCACTTT
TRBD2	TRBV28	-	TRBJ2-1	CASSSGTSGGFF	TGTGCCAGCAGTTCCGGGACTAGCGGGGGGTTCTTC
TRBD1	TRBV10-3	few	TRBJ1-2	CAISEPTGLDYGYTF	TGTGCCATCAGTGAGCCGACAGGGTTAGACTATGGCTACACCTTC
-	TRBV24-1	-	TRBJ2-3	CATGASSTDTQYF	TGTGCCACGGGGGCCTCTAGCACAGATACGCAGTATTTT
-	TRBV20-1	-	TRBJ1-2	CSARYRGYGYTF	TGCAGTGCTAGATACCGGGGCTATGGCTACACCTTC
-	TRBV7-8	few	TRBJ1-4	CASSLAAGHREKLFF	TGTGCCAGCAGCTTGGCTGCGGGACATCGAGAAAAACTGTTTTTT
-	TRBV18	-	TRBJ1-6	CASSPRGRDNSPLHF	TGTGCCAGCTCACCAAGGGGACGGGATAATTCACCCCTCCACTTT
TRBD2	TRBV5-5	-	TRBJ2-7	CASSYGLADAYEQYF	TGTGCCAGCAGCTACGGACTAGCGGATGCCTACGAGCAGTACTTC
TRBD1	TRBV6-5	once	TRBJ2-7	CASSYDRAVLYEQYF	TGTGCTAGCAGTTACGACAGGGCGGTTCTCTACGAGCAGTACTTC
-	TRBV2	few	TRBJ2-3	CASSEDSRTDTQYF	TGTGCCAGCAGTGAAGACAGCCGAACAGATACGCAGTATTTT
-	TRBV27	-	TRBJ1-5	CASSQDSGRQPQHF	TGTGCCAGCAGCCAAGACAGCGGGCGGCAGCCCCAGCATTTT
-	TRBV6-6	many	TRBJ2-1	CASSYSIWDNEQFF	TGTGCCAGCAGTTACTCGATTTGGGACAATGAGCAGTTCTTC
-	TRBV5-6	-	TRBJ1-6	CASSPSGPNSPLHF	TGTGCCAGCAGTCCCTCGGGGCCGAATTCACCCCTCCACTTT
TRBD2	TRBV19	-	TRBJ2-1	CASSLPGGPSNEQFF	TGTGCCAGTAGTCTGCCGGGAGGGCCTTCAAATGAGCAGTTCTTC
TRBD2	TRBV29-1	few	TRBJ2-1	CSVDTPSGRSNNEQFF	TGCAGCGTTGATACTCCTAGCGGGAGAAGTAACAATGAGCAGTTCTTC
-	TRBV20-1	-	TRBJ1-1	CSATRGQEAFF	TGCAGTGCTACCAGGGGCCAAGAAGCTTTCTTT
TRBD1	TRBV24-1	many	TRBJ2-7	CATRGTATYEQYF	TGTGCCACCAGAGGGACAGCAACCTACGAGCAGTACTTC
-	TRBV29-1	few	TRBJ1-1	CSVLAIGRQAFF	TGCAGCGTCCTAGCCATCGGGAGACAAGCTTTCTTT
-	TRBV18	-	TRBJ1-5	CASSPPGENSNQPQHF	TGTGCCAGCTCACCACCTGGAGAGAATAGCAATCAGCCCCAGCATTTT
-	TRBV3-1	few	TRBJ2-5	CASSPTTEIHQETQYF	TGTGCCAGCAGCCCAACTACAGAAATTCACCAAGAGACCCAGTACTTC
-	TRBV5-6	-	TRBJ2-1	CASSWGVSDGWNEQFF	TGTGCCAGCAGCTGGGGGGTGTCCGACGGTTGGAATGAGCAGTTCTTC
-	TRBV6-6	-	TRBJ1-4	CASSYSAEKLFF	TGTGCCAGCAGTTATTCCGCGGAAAAACTGTTTTTT
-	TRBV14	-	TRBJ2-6	CASSPSSGANVLTF	TGTGCCAGCAGCCCTTCTTCTGGGGCCAACGTCCTGACTTTC
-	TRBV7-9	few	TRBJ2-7	CASSPKDRYEQYF	TGTGCCAGCAGCCCGAAGGACAGATACGAGCAGTACTTC
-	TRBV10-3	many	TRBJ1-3	CAITSNRAGNTIYF	TGTGCCATCACCAGCAACAGAGCTGGAAACACCATATATTTT
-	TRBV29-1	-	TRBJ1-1	CSVVQGPIVNTEAFF	TGCAGCGTTGTTCAGGGGCCGATCGTGAACACTGAAGCTTTCTTT
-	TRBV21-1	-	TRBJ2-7	CASSKVVTLYEQYF	TGTGCCAGCAGCAAAGTGGTGACCCTCTACGAGCAGTACTTC
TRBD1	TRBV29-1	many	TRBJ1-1	CSVYLQGRSEAFF	TGCAGCGTCTATTTACAGGGGAGAAGTGAAGCTTTCTTT
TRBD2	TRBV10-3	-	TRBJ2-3	CASHGTSGRAGADTQYF	TGTGCCAGCCACGGGACTAGCGGGAGGGCCGGGGCAGATACGCAGTATTTT